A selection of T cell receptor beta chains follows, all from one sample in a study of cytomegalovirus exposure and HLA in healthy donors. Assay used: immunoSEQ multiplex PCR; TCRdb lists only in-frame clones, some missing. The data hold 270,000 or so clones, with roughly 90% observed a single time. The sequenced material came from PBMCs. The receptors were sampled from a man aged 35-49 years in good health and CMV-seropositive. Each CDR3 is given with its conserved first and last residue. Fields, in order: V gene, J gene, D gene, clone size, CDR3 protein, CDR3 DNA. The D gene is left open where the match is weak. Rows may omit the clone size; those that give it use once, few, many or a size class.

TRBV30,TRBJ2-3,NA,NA,CASGGGGTWDTQYF,TGTGCCTCCGGAGGCGGCGGAACATGGGATACGCAGTATTTT
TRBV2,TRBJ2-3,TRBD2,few,CASSASGRSDTQYF,TGTGCCAGCAGTGCTAGCGGGAGGTCAGATACGCAGTATTTT
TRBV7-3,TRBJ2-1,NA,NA,CASSSARNPEQFF,TGTGCCAGCAGCTCGGCCAGGAACCCTGAGCAGTTCTTC
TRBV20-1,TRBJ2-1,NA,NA,CSASSGMQFF,TGCAGTGCTAGTTCAGGAATGCAGTTCTTC
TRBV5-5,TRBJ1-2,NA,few,CASSSGLLPPNYGYTF,TGTGCCAGCAGCTCGGGACTTCTCCCTCCTAACTATGGCTACACCTTC
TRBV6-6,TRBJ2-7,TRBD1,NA,CASSYSRQGSEQYF,TGTGCCAGCAGTTACTCGAGACAGGGGTCCGAGCAGTACTTC
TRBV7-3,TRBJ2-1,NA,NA,CASSRGQFGSHEQFF,TGTGCCAGCAGCCGCGGACAGTTTGGGTCACATGAGCAGTTCTTC
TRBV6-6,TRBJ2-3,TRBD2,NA,CASSYFPAGAGDTQYF,TGTGCCAGCAGTTACTTCCCCGCGGGAGCAGGGGATACGCAGTATTTT
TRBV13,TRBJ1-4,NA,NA,CASSLQIRGGREKLFF,TGTGCCAGCAGCCTCCAAATAAGGGGGGGCCGGGAAAAACTGTTTTTT
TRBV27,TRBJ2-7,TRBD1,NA,CASSYDRGVYEQYF,TGTGCCAGCAGTTACGACAGGGGAGTTTACGAGCAGTACTTC
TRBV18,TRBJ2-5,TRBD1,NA,CASSPKGQQRETQYF,TGTGCCAGCTCACCTAAGGGACAGCAAAGAGAAACCCAGTACTTC
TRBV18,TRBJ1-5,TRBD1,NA,CASSPKDRGVDQPQHF,TGTGCCAGCTCACCTAAGGACAGGGGAGTCGATCAGCCCCAGCATTTT
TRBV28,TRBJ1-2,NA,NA,CASSLRTAFMYGYTF,TGTGCCAGCAGTTTACGGACAGCCTTCATGTATGGCTACACCTTC
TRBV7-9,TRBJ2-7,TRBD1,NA,CASSSRRTGGIYEQYF,TGTGCCAGCAGCTCCCGACGGACAGGGGGCATCTACGAGCAGTACTTC
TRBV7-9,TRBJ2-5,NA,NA,CASSPTIEGTKTQYF,TGTGCCAGCAGCCCTACGATTGAGGGAACGAAGACCCAGTACTTC
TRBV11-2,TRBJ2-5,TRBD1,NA,CASSLDTGTGLRWQYF,TGTGCCAGCAGCTTAGATACCGGGACAGGATTACGATGGCAGTACTTC
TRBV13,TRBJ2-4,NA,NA,CASTPLEGSAKNIQYF,TGTGCCAGCACCCCTCTCGAGGGTTCGGCCAAAAACATTCAGTACTTC
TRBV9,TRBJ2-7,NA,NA,CASSVLGTNYEQYF,TGTGCCAGCAGCGTATTAGGGACAAACTACGAGCAGTACTTC
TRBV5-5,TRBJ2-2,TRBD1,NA,CASSLTPGQGAQSNTGELFF,TGTGCCAGCAGCCTCACCCCGGGACAGGGGGCGCAGAGTAACACCGGGGAGCTGTTTTTT
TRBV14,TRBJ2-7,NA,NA,CASSQDAGNEQYF,TGTGCCAGCAGCCAAGATGCTGGCAACGAGCAGTACTTC
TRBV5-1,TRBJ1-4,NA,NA,CASSAQSGPTNEKLFF,TGCGCCAGCAGCGCCCAGTCAGGGCCGACTAATGAAAAACTGTTTTTT
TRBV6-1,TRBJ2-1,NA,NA,CASSEGQGGFEQFF,TGTGCCAGCAGTGAAGGACAGGGAGGTTTTGAGCAGTTCTTC
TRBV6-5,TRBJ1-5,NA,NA,CASSSGGNQPQHF,TGTGCCAGCAGTTCCGGGGGCAATCAGCCCCAGCATTTT
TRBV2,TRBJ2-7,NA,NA,CASLQRSSYEQYF,TGTGCCAGCCTACAAAGGAGCTCCTACGAGCAGTACTTC